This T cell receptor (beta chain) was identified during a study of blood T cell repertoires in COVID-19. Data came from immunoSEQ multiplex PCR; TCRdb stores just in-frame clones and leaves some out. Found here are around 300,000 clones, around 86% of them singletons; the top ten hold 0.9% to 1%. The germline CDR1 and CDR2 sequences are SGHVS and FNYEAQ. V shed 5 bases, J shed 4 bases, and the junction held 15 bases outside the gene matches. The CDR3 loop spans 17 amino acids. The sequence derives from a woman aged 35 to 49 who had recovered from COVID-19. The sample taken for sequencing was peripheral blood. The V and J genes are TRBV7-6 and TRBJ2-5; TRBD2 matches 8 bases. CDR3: CASSIRIEREPRETQYF. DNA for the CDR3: TGTGCCAGCAGCATAAGAATAGAGCGGGAGCCACGAGAGACCCAGTACTTC.